The source of this T cell receptor beta chain is a study of PD-L1 blockade in urothelial cancer. This CDR3 is 13 amino acids long. The germline V gene encodes CDR1 SGHAT and CDR2 FQDESV (reference sequence). V lost 1 base and J 3 bases, leaving 6 bases between the germline ends. Sequenced by immunoSEQ multiplex PCR; TCRdb stores in-frame clones only, minus some. The sample contains tens of thousands of clones, around 74% of which appear only once. In regard to this clone: Other DNA sequences from this sample encode an identical CDR3 as well.

As to time point: pretreatment peripheral blood. The sequences come from PBMCs, collected around atezolizumab (anti-PD-L1) treatment. The sequence was obtained from an older man with urothelial cancer. This chain uses TRBV11-1 with TRBJ1-1; D gene ambiguous. The CDR3 nucleotides are TGTGCCAGCAGCTTAGGCGGAGACACTGAAGCTTTCTTT. This translates into CASSLGGDTEAFF.